Each of the 2 T cell receptor beta chains below was sequenced from the same sample in a study of CD8 T cells in ankylosing spondylitis. Study-level findings and limits: Ankylosing spondylitis blood appeared to carry a characteristic TCR beta motif of several highly homologous variants.

The antigens these receptors bind are not known. Using its own MiXCR run on the 5' RACE reads, TCRdb lists one record per CDR3 protein. Among around 440,000 distinct CDR3 sequences listed, more than 15% were seen once. What was sequenced was blood, either unsorted or a sorted T cell fraction (not recorded which). Receptors originate from a male donor with ankylosing spondylitis.

The sample holds many counts of this clonotype. The chain couples TRBV10-3 to TRBJ2-1; 14 nucleotides match TRBD2. The CDR3 contains 16 residues. The J segment lost 8 bases and the V segment lost 3 bases, leaving 6 bases of the junction unmatched. Germline values: CDR1 ENHRY, CDR2 SYGVKD. The CDR3 reads CAISEGTSGSGDEQFF. CDR3 bases: TGTGCCATCAGTGAAGGGACTAGCGGGAGTGGGGATGAGCAGTTCTTC.

This clonotype has ten or more counts. The V gene is TRBV12-3 or TRBV12-4, the J gene TRBJ1-1, with 8 bases fitting TRBD1. J gave up 8 bases and V 6 bases, and 2 bases lay outside the gene matches. The CDR3 has 11 amino acids. CDR3 bases: TGTGCCAGCAGGGACAGGGCCGAAGCTTTCTTT. Residues: CASRDRAEAFF.